The 20 T cell receptor beta chains presented below share a single source sample, sequenced in a study of identical twins. TCRdb used MiXCR to reprocess the 5' RACE reads, holding one entry per CDR3 protein. The sample gives 400,000 to 500,000 distinct CDR3 sequences, around 15% of which show up once; approximately 0.9% is in the top ten. The same data also contributed to another study, on yellow fever vaccine responses in identical twins.

Sequencing was performed on CD4+ T cells sorted from blood. These receptors came from a young woman in good health.

V usage is TRBV6-5 and J usage is TRBJ2-2; 8 nucleotides align to TRBD2. Germline CDR1 reads MNHEY; CDR2 reads SVGAGI. V dropped 2 bases and J dropped 2; count of bases not matched to a gene: 13. The CDR3 runs to 19 residues. The CDR3 nucleotides are TGTGCCAGCAGTTACCCAACCCTGAGCGGGAGCCCCAACACCGGGGAGCTGTTTTTT. Amino acid sequence: CASSYPTLSGSPNTGELFF.

Only a few counts were recorded for this clonotype. This rearrangement joins TRBV3-1 to TRBJ2-2, with D unclear. This CDR3 is built from 13 residues. Trimming stripped 0 bases from V and 6 bases from J, with 5 bases between. Per the germline V gene, CDR1 is LGHDT and CDR2 is YNNKEL (reference sequence). The CDR3 loop reads CASSQEEPGELFF. CDR3 coding DNA: TGTGCCAGCAGCCAAGAGGAGCCCGGGGAGCTGTTTTTT. Based on the CDR3 plus reference TRBV3-1 and TRBJ2-2, the full variable domain is DTAVSQTPKYLVTQMGNDKSIKCEQNLGHDTMYWYKQDSKKFLKIMFSYNNKELIINETVPNRFSPKSPDKAHLNLHINSLELGDSAVYFCASSQEEPGELFFGEGSRLTVL.

The table lists this clonotype with a few counts. The chain recombines TRBV2 with TRBJ2-1; D possibly corresponds to TRBD1 (5 bases). V was trimmed by 4 bases and J by 9 bases, leaving 13 bases between them. The CDR3 is made up of 13 amino acids. Per germline, CDR1 SNHLY and CDR2 FYNNEI. The CDR3 sequence: CASSAARVAEQFF. The DNA of the CDR3 is TGTGCCAGCAGTGCCGCCAGGGTTGCTGAGCAGTTCTTC.

There are many counts of this clonotype. This rearrangement joins TRBV5-1 to TRBJ1-5; unclear D gene. The CDR3 consists of 15 residues. Trimming took off 0 bases at V and 0 bases at J, with 7 bases between the two ends. CDR1 SGHRS and CDR2 YFSETQ come from the germline V gene. The CDR3 sequence is CASSLDTYSNQPQHF. CDR3 nucleotides: TGCGCCAGCAGCTTGGACACATATAGCAATCAGCCCCAGCATTTT.

The chain recombines TRBV6-1 with TRBJ2-7; D possibly matches TRBD1 or TRBD2 (6 bases each). CDR1 and CDR2 from the germline V gene are MNHNS and SASEGT. The CDR3 sequence is 15 residues long. V lost 7 bases and J 5 bases, leaving 21 bases between the germline ends. DNA for the CDR3: TGTGCCAGCACTGGAGGAGGGACACCTTCCCACGAGCAGTACTTC. Protein sequence: CASTGGGTPSHEQYF.

Details on this clonotype: This may come from a read error, since a much larger clone is one base off. CDR3 sequence reads: CASSRDRLSYEQNF. The DNA of the CDR3 is TGTGCCAGCAGTAGGGACAGGCTCTCCTACGAGCAGAACTTC. The gene calls are TRBV2 and TRBJ2-7; 8 nucleotides agree with TRBD1. Germline V lookup: CDR1 SNHLY, CDR2 FYNNEI. The CDR3 runs 14 residues.

The rearrangement joins TRBV6-1 to TRBJ2-7; D may be TRBD2 (6 bases). Germline V gene lookup returns CDR1 MNHNS and CDR2 SASEGT. Between the trimmed V and J ends, which lost 4 bases and 1 base, there was a span of 11 bases. This CDR3 spans 14 amino acids. The chain's CDR3 is CASSVGGKSYEQYF. CDR3 DNA sequence: TGTGCCAGCAGTGTCGGAGGGAAATCCTACGAGCAGTACTTC.

This rearrangement joins TRBV9 to TRBJ2-2; no firm D call. CDR1 is SGDLS, CDR2 YYNGEE, per germline. With 1 base removed from V and 9 bases from J, the gap between germline ends came to 7 bases. The CDR3 is made up of 12 amino acids. The CDR3 sequence: CASSVNNRELFF. Written as DNA, the CDR3 is TGTGCCAGCAGCGTAAATAATAGGGAGCTGTTTTTT.

Here the CDR3 reads CAIGYSDSSYNEQFF. The DNA for the CDR3 is TGTGCCATCGGATATAGTGATAGCTCCTACAATGAGCAGTTCTTC. The rearrangement uses TRBV10-3 and TRBJ2-1; D gene unclear. Trimming shortened V by 8 bases and J by 0 bases, and 14 bases separated the two germline ends. Looked up from germline, CDR1 is ENHRY and CDR2 is SYGVKD. The CDR3 loop spans 15 amino acids.

The rearrangement uses TRBV6-1 and TRBJ2-5, with 12 bases identical to TRBD1. The trim removed 8 bases at V and 4 bases at J, leaving 8 bases unmatched. Germline lookup yields CDR1 MNHNS and CDR2 SASEGT. The CDR3 has 15 residues. CDR3 sequence reads: CASGWDRGRPETQYF. DNA for the CDR3: TGTGCCAGCGGCTGGGACAGGGGGCGTCCAGAGACCCAGTACTTC.

This clonotype has just a few counts. V gene TRBV29-1 combines with J gene TRBJ2-3; either TRBD1 or TRBD2 may supply D (5 bases each). V was shortened by 6 bases and J by 3 bases, with 13 bases between the two germline ends. This CDR3 comprises 13 residues. Germline lookup yields CDR1 SQVTM and CDR2 ANQGSEA. Here the CDR3 reads CSVAGTVTDTQYF. In DNA form, the CDR3 reads TGCAGCGTAGCCGGGACGGTAACAGATACGCAGTATTTT.

The chain employs TRBV9 and TRBJ2-1; D is perhaps TRBD1 or TRBD2 (5 bases each). The CDR3 spans 19 residues. Germline loops: CDR1 SGDLS, CDR2 YYNGEE. The V end lost 0 bases, the J end lost 6 bases, and 25 bases lay between the germline ends. The CDR3 coding sequence is TGTGCCAGCAGCGTAGGAGAGGGTCTAAGGGGCGCCTGGGGCAATGAGCAGTTCTTC. It codes for CASSVGEGLRGAWGNEQFF.

This clonotype occurred many times. The V call is TRBV6-4, the J call TRBJ2-7, with D perhaps matching TRBD1 (6 bases). Germline CDR1 is MRHNA and CDR2 is SNTAGT. The CDR3 spans 14 residues. The V gene lost 5 bases and the J gene lost 0 bases, with 11 bases spanning the gap. The CDR3 region has the DNA TGTGCCAGCAGTCCGACAGGAGACTCCTACGAGCAGTACTTC. Translating it yields CASSPTGDSYEQYF.

This clonotype has just a few counts. The J gene is TRBJ2-1, the V gene TRBV6-5, with 11 bases matching TRBD2. Germline assignment: CDR1 MNHEY and CDR2 SVGAGI. J lost 9 bases, V lost 4 bases, and 14 bases had no gene match. The CDR3 runs 17 residues. The CDR3 region is CASSSVRGLAAPSEQFF. Written as DNA, the CDR3 is TGTGCCAGCAGTTCAGTTCGGGGACTAGCGGCTCCTAGTGAGCAGTTCTTC.

In this sample, this clonotype turned up a few times. The chain combines TRBV28 with TRBJ2-1, with 7 bases matching TRBD2. V dropped 3 bases and J dropped 10; count of bases not matched to a gene: 6. CDR1 MDHEN and CDR2 SYDVKM come from the germline V gene. The CDR3 extends over 13 amino acids. This CDR3 reads CASSFRLAGEQFF. The CDR3, as DNA: TGTGCCAGCAGTTTCCGACTAGCAGGGGAGCAGTTCTTC.

This clonotype was found many times. V is TRBV7-2 and J is TRBJ2-7; D not resolved. The length of the CDR3 is 13 residues. V lost 1 base and J lost 2, with 6 bases in between. The germline CDR1 and CDR2 sequences are SGHTA and FQGNSA. CDR3 sequence reads: CASSLEPAYEQYF. As DNA, the CDR3 is TGTGCCAGCAGCTTAGAACCCGCCTACGAGCAGTACTTC.

Only a few counts were recorded for this clonotype. V is TRBV6-1 and J is TRBJ2-7, with a possible D match to TRBD1 (7 bases). Germline CDR1 and CDR2: MNHNS and SASEGT. V lost 6 bases to trimming and J lost 2 bases, with 17 bases between them. The CDR3 is 15 amino acids. The CDR3: CASREGQNPTYEQYF. DNA for the CDR3: TGTGCCAGCAGGGAGGGACAGAATCCCACCTACGAGCAGTACTTC.

This clonotype was found a few times. The genes are TRBV5-1 and TRBJ1-2; TRBD1 agrees at 9 bases. The V and J ends lost 3 bases and 6 bases, in that order; junction bases with no gene match: 9. Looked up from germline, CDR1 is SGHRS and CDR2 is YFSETQ. This CDR3 has 15 residues. Written as DNA, the CDR3 is TGCGCCAGCAGCTCCGGACAGGGGAGAGCGGATGGCTACACCTTC. Residues: CASSSGQGRADGYTF.

The chain combines TRBV20-1 with TRBJ1-5, with 10 positions matching TRBD1. The trim removed 5 bases at V and 4 bases at J, leaving 2 bases unmatched. Germline CDR1 reads DFQATT; CDR2 reads SNEGSKA (reference sequence). There are 13 residues in the CDR3. DNA for the CDR3: TGCAGTGCTCAGGACAGGGGGAATCAGCCCCAGCATTTT. It codes for CSAQDRGNQPQHF.

This clonotype was found a few times. V gene TRBV5-1 combines with J gene TRBJ2-5, with 11 bases identical to TRBD2. Germline V gene lookup returns CDR1 SGHRS and CDR2 YFSETQ. This CDR3 region has 18 residues. The V gene end was trimmed by 2 bases and the J gene end by 5 bases; junction bases not matched to a gene: 14. CDR3 in amino acids: CASSLQTGTSGLRETQYF. DNA for the CDR3: TGCGCCAGCAGCTTACAAACCGGGACTAGCGGTCTCAGGGAGACCCAGTACTTC.